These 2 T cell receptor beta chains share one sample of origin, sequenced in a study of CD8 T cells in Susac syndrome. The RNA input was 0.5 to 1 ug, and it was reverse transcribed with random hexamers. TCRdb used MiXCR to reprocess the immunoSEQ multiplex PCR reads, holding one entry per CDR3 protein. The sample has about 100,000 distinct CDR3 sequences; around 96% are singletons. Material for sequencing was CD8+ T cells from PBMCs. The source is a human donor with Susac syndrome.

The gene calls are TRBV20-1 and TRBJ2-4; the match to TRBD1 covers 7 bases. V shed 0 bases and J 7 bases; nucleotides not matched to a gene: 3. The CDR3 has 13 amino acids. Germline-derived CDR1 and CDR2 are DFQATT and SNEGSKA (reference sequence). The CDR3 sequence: CSARDTGANIQYF. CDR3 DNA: TGCAGTGCTAGAGATACAGGGGCTAACATTCAGTACTTC.

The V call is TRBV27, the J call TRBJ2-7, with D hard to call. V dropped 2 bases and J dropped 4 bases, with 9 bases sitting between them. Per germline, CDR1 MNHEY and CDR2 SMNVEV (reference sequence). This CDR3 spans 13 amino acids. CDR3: CASSLRIGYEQYF. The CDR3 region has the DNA TGTGCCAGCAGTTTACGTATCGGATACGAGCAGTACTTC.